A single sample is the source of the 26 T cell receptor beta chains below, sequenced in a study of vaccination effects on CD4 cells after COVID-19. Only in-frame clones appear in the TCRdb table, and some are missing; sequencing was by immunoSEQ multiplex PCR. The profile shows under 45,000 clones, 77% of them singletons. ViraFEST expansion of antigen-specific CD4+ T cells with viral peptide pools preceded sequencing. Cells that had been cultured for approximately ten days were the source of isolated CD4+ T cells. Vaccinated participants had no history of SARS-CoV-2 infection and tested negative for nucleocapsid antibodies. These receptors' targets are unknown. The material sequenced was CD4+ T cells from PBMCs cultured with HCoV-NL63 spike peptides, taken before COVID-19 vaccination. These receptors originate from a human donor who received a COVID-19 vaccine.

CDR3 coding DNA: TGTGCCTGGAGTAAAGGGTGGGGGCTGGGAGAAAAACTGTTTTTT. Encoded protein: CAWSKGWGLGEKLFF. The rearrangement joins TRBV30 to TRBJ1-4; tentative D call: TRBD1 (6 bases). Trimming cost V 2 bases and J 8 bases, with 18 bases left between them. The CDR3 runs 15 residues. Germline assignment: CDR1 GTSNPN and CDR2 SVGIG (reference sequence).

This clone was counted once. This chain joins TRBV5-1 and TRBJ2-1, with 8 bases lining up with TRBD1. V was clipped by 0 bases and J by 6 bases; unmatched bases: 8. This CDR3 has 16 residues. Germline CDR1 SGHRS, CDR2 YFSETQ. The CDR3 DNA follows: TGCGCCAGCAGCTTGGTGACAGGGGCCGGGGTCAATGAGCAGTTCTTC. It yields the protein CASSLVTGAGVNEQFF. Full variable domain (outside the CDR3, taken from reference TRBV5-1 and TRBJ2-1): KAGVTQTPRYLIKTRGQQVTLSCSPISGHRSVSWYQQTPGQGLQFLFEYFSETQRNKGNFPGRFSGRQFSNSRSEMNVSTLELGDSALYLCASSLVTGAGVNEQFFGPGTRLTVL.

This clone was counted a single time. The chain joins TRBV7-2 to TRBJ2-5, with 7 bases identical to TRBD1. The CDR3 extends over 15 amino acids. The V and J ends lost 2 bases and 2 bases, in that order; junction bases with no gene match: 5. CDR1 SGHTA and CDR2 FQGNSA come from the germline V gene. The CDR3 nucleotides read TGTGCCAGCAGCTTAATGGGGACAGATCAAGAGACCCAGTACTTC. Translated: CASSLMGTDQETQYF.

The genes are TRBV21-1 and TRBJ2-5; no check of the table's D call, TRBD1, against the DNA was made. TRBV21-1 is a pseudogene segment. CDR3 length equals 15 residues. CDR3 sequence reads: CASSKSNSYEETQYF. The CDR3 nucleotides read TGTGCCAGCAGCAAATCTAACAGCTATGAAGAGACCCAGTACTTC.

The V call is TRBV6-5, the J call TRBJ1-2, with D possibly TRBD1 on 6 matching bases. Looked up from germline, CDR1 is MNHEY and CDR2 is SVGAGI. The CDR3 is 15 residues long. The V end lost 7 bases, the J end lost 1 base, and 16 bases lay between the germline ends. For the CDR3, the DNA is TGTGCCAGCATTTCTGCGGACAGCCTTAACTATGGCTACACCTTC. Translating it yields CASISADSLNYGYTF.

The chain recombines TRBV5-1 with TRBJ2-5; TRBD1 aligns across 9 bases. Germline values: CDR1 SGHRS, CDR2 YFSETQ. CDR3 size: 15 residues. The V gene end was trimmed by 0 bases and the J gene end by 2 bases; junction bases not matched to a gene: 2. This CDR3 is CASSLATGGQETQYF. DNA for the CDR3: TGCGCCAGCAGCTTGGCGACAGGGGGGCAAGAGACCCAGTACTTC.

This rearrangement joins TRBV9 to TRBJ1-3; D gene unclear. Germline V gene lookup returns CDR1 SGDLS and CDR2 YYNGEE. There are 16 residues in the CDR3. V was pared by 2 bases and J by 2 bases, with 14 bases between. The CDR3 region is CASSVWPLLTGNTIYF. As DNA, the CDR3 is TGTGCCAGCAGCGTTTGGCCACTATTAACTGGAAACACCATATATTTT. The full variable domain, with the rest looked up from reference TRBV9 and TRBJ1-3, is DSGVTQTPKHLITATGQRVTLRCSPRSGDLSVYWYQQSLDQGLQFLIQYYNGEERAKGNILERFSAQQFPDLHSELNLSSLELGDSALYFCASSVWPLLTGNTIYFGEGSWLTVV.

This clone was seen only a few times. The V call is TRBV24-1, the J call TRBJ2-3; unclear D gene. Germline V gene data show CDR1 as KGHDR and CDR2 as SFDVKD. Trimming took off 5 bases at V and 5 bases at J, with 7 bases between the two ends. The CDR3 consists of 12 residues. This CDR3 reads CATSGDLDTQYF. CDR3 DNA sequence: TGTGCCACCAGTGGCGATTTAGATACGCAGTATTTT.

The chain uses TRBV6-6 and TRBJ1-5; TRBD1 might be the D (6 bases). The V end lost 2 bases, the J end lost 3 bases, and 14 bases lay between the germline ends. The CDR3 has 16 residues. Germline V CDR1 and CDR2: MNHNY, SVGAGI (reference sequence). The CDR3 bases are TGTGCCAGCAGTTACCTGACAGGACAGTCCAATCAGCCCCAGCATTTT. Translating it yields CASSYLTGQSNQPQHF.

The V call is TRBV4-3, the J call TRBJ2-2, with D tentatively TRBD1 (6 bases). The CDR3 totals 20 residues. In germline, CDR1 is LGHNA, CDR2 YSLEER. Trimming shortened V by 0 bases and J by 2 bases, and 22 bases separated the two germline ends. In nucleotides, the CDR3 is TGCGCCAGCAGCCAAGAGTCTGGACAGCTCATTCCAACTAACACCGGGGAGCTGTTTTTT. Protein sequence: CASSQESGQLIPTNTGELFF.

This clone was picked up a small number of times. The chain links TRBV24-1 to TRBJ2-5; D unresolved. Germline assignment: CDR1 KGHDR and CDR2 SFDVKD. Between the trimmed V and J ends, which lost 5 bases and 5 bases, there was a span of 8 bases. The CDR3 is made up of 12 amino acids. The CDR3 spells CATSAAWETQYF. CDR3 nucleotides: TGTGCCACCAGTGCGGCTTGGGAGACCCAGTACTTC.

J is TRBJ2-3 and V is TRBV9; 8 nucleotides agree with TRBD1. Germline V gene lookup returns CDR1 SGDLS and CDR2 YYNGEE. The CDR3 runs 15 residues. Trimming at V came to 0 bases and at J to 4 bases, leaving 4 bases not matched to a gene. Here the CDR3 reads CASSVGQGIADTQYF. CDR3 DNA: TGTGCCAGCAGCGTAGGACAGGGGATCGCAGATACGCAGTATTTT. The full variable domain, in which reference TRBV9 and TRBJ2-3 provide the parts outside the CDR3, is DSGVTQTPKHLITATGQRVTLRCSPRSGDLSVYWYQQSLDQGLQFLIQYYNGEERAKGNILERFSAQQFPDLHSELNLSSLELGDSALYFCASSVGQGIADTQYFGPGTRLTVL.

The chain is built from TRBV6-5 and TRBJ2-7; 12 positions agree with TRBD2. The ends lost 6 bases at V and 2 bases at J; junction bases unmatched: 5. Germline values: CDR1 MNHEY, CDR2 SVGAGI. The CDR3 is 15 residues long. CDR3 DNA: TGTGCCAGCAGATACACTAGCGGGGGGCCCTACGAGCAGTACGTC. Translated, it gives CASRYTSGGPYEQYV.

The gene calls are TRBV10-2 and TRBJ1-5, with a possible D match to TRBD1 (5 bases). Germline CDR1 and CDR2: WSHSY and SAAADI. Trimming removed 1 base at V and 11 bases at J, with 12 bases between. There are 13 residues in the CDR3. CDR3 coding DNA: TGCGCCAGCAGTGAGTGGGACTACTCGGCCCAGCATTTT. Translating it yields CASSEWDYSAQHF.

The chain links TRBV2 to TRBJ2-2, with no clear D. The CDR3 is made up of 13 amino acids. Per germline, CDR1 SNHLY and CDR2 FYNNEI. Trimming pared 7 bases from V and 4 bases from J, leaving 10 bases between. The DNA of the CDR3 is TGTGCCAGCAAAAAGGGAATCACCGGGGAGCTGTTTTTT. Encoded protein: CASKKGITGELFF.

This clone was picked up one time. The gene calls are TRBV5-1 and TRBJ2-5; D call uncertain. Germline values: CDR1 SGHRS, CDR2 YFSETQ. With 4 bases removed from V and 7 bases from J, the gap between germline ends came to 17 bases. This CDR3 has 14 amino acids. CDR3 protein: CASSQPQSMGTQYF. CDR3 bases: TGCGCCAGCAGCCAGCCTCAGAGCATGGGGACCCAGTACTTC.

This chain connects TRBV20-1 to TRBJ2-2; D might be TRBD2 (6 bases). CDR1 is DFQATT, CDR2 SNEGSKA, per germline (reference sequence). The ends were cut back, 3 bases at V and 6 bases at J, with 14 bases in the middle. This CDR3 comprises 14 residues. Here the CDR3 reads CSASHRRGAGELFF. The CDR3 DNA reads as TGCAGTGCTAGTCATCGGCGGGGCGCCGGGGAGCTGTTTTTT.

The J gene is TRBJ1-1, the V gene TRBV9; D possibly corresponds to TRBD1 (6 bases). CDR1 is SGDLS and CDR2 is YYNGEE in the germline V gene. The CDR3 loop spans 14 amino acids. The V end lost 1 base, the J end lost 3 bases, and 10 bases lay between the germline ends. CDR3 sequence (DNA): TGTGCCAGCAGCGTAACAGGGCGGGACACTGAAGCTTTCTTT. This translates into CASSVTGRDTEAFF.

V is TRBV18 and J is TRBJ2-3; 14 bases match TRBD2. The V gene end was trimmed by 0 bases and the J gene end by 4 bases; junction bases not matched to a gene: 3. The V gene's germline CDR1 is KGHSH and CDR2 LQKENI. The CDR3 is made up of 17 amino acids. CDR3 bases: TGTGCCAGCTCACCACCCGGACTAGCGGGGGGTTCAGATACGCAGTATTTT. Translating gives CASSPPGLAGGSDTQYF.

The chain combines TRBV11-2 with TRBJ2-3; TRBD1 might be the D (5 bases). Deletions cut 4 bases from V and 1 base from J, with 21 bases between. CDR3 length: 18 residues. Germline V CDR1 and CDR2: SGHAT, FQNNGV. The CDR3 reads CASSSLSPLRAGTDTQYF. The CDR3 DNA reads TGTGCCAGCAGCTCCCTCTCACCGCTCAGGGCCGGCACAGATACGCAGTATTTT.

This chain links TRBV9 with TRBJ1-2; no clear D. The CDR3 has 12 amino acids. CDR1 SGDLS and CDR2 YYNGEE come from the germline V gene. V was clipped by 3 bases and J by 7 bases, with 10 bases between them. CDR3 nucleotides: TGTGCCAGCAGCGGGTCTCCGGGTGGCTACACCTTC. It encodes CASSGSPGGYTF.

The chain employs TRBV28 and TRBJ1-3, with 9 bases lining up with TRBD1. After removal of 6 bases from V and 3 bases from J, the junction contained 0 bases not matched to a gene. Germline loops: CDR1 MDHEN, CDR2 SYDVKM. The CDR3 covers 13 residues. CDR3 DNA sequence: TGTGCCAGCAGGGACAGGGGTGGAAACACCATATATTTT. It encodes CASRDRGGNTIYF.

The chain joins TRBV7-3 to TRBJ1-1; no firm D call. Trimming took 4 bases from V and 3 from J, leaving 9 bases between them. Germline CDR1 SGHTA, CDR2 FQGTGA. The CDR3 runs 13 residues. For the CDR3, the DNA is TGTGCCAGCAGCTCTAAGGGTGACACTGAAGCTTTCTTT. This sequence encodes CASSSKGDTEAFF.

The J gene is TRBJ2-7, the V gene TRBV19, with D tentatively TRBD1 or TRBD2 (6 bases each). The CDR3 covers 13 residues. The V gene lost 3 bases and the J gene lost 11 bases, with 17 bases spanning the gap. Germline CDR1 and CDR2: LNHDA and SQIVND (reference sequence). CDR3 DNA: TGTGCCAGTAGTATGATTCCCGGGGGCGCGAAGTACGTC. It yields the protein CASSMIPGGAKYV.

About this clone itself: The sample carries other DNA sequences with the same CDR3. The CDR3 coding sequence is TGTGCCAGCTCACCACCCGGGGGATCTGGAAACACCATATATTTT. Encoded protein: CASSPPGGSGNTIYF. The chain couples TRBV18 to TRBJ1-3, with D perhaps TRBD1 (5 bases). Germline assignment: CDR1 KGHSH and CDR2 LQKENI. The CDR3 totals 15 residues. V lost 0 bases and J 1 base, leaving 7 bases between the germline ends.

The chain uses TRBV5-1 and TRBJ2-5; TRBD2 matches 10 bases. CDR1 is SGHRS and CDR2 is YFSETQ in the germline V gene. This CDR3 has 14 amino acids. V trimming: 4 bases; J trimming: 4 bases; junction bases outside the gene matches: 4. CDR3 nucleotides: TGCGCCAGCAGCAACCGGACTAGCGGAGAGACCCAGTACTTC. Amino acid sequence: CASSNRTSGETQYF.